This T cell receptor beta chain was identified in a study of blood T cell repertoires in COVID-19. Across 24 US areas, participants ranged in age from 18 to 89 years. Clinical history reported by participants formed the basis on which cohorts were assigned. For recovered donors of Cohort 3, there were two negative PCRs, clearance, or symptom resolution. Assay: immunoSEQ multiplex PCR; the TCRdb copy retains only in-frame clones and omits some. The repertoire holds over 400,000 clones, with about nine tenths as singletons. Sequenced sample: PBMCs or T cells enriched from blood (not recorded which). This sequence was found in a woman aged 55-70 years who had recovered from COVID-19.

The CDR3 is CASSLVGGNYEQYF. CDR3 in DNA: TGTGCCAGCAGCTTGGTCGGGGGGAACTACGAGCAGTACTTC. The gene calls are TRBV5-8 and TRBJ2-7; 7 nucleotides line up with TRBD2. The CDR3 covers 14 residues. In germline, CDR1 is SGHTS, CDR2 YDEGEE. Trimming cost V 0 bases and J 3 bases; bases outside gene matches: 3.